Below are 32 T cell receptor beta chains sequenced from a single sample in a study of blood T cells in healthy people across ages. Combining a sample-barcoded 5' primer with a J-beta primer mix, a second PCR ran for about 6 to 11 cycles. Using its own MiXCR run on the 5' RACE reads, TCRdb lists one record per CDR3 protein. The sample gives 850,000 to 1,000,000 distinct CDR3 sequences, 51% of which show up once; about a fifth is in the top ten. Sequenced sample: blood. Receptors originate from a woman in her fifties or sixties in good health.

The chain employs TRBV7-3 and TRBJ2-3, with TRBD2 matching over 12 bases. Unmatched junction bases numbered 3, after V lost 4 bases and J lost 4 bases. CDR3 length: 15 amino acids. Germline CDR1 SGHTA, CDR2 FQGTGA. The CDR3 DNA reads TGTGCCAGCAGCTCACGACTAGCGGGAGCAGATACGCAGTATTTT. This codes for CASSSRLAGADTQYF.

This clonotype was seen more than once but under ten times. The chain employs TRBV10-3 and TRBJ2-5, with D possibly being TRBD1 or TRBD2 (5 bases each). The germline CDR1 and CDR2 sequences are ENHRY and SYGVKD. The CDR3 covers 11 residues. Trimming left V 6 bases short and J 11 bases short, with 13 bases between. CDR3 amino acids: CAIRGVGEQYF. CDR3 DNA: TGTGCCATCAGGGGGGTGGGTGAGCAGTACTTC.

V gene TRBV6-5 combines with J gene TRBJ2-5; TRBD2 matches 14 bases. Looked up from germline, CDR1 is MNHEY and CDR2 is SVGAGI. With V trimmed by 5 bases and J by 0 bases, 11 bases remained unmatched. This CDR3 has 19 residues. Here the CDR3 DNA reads TGTGCCAGCAGTCTACCGGGGACTAGCGGGGGAACTAACCAAGAGACCCAGTACTTC. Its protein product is CASSLPGTSGGTNQETQYF.

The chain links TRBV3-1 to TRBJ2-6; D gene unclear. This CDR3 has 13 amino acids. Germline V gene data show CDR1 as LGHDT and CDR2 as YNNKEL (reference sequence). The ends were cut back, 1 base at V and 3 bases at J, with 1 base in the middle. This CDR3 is CASSQGGANVLTF. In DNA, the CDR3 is TGTGCCAGCAGCCAAGGTGGGGCCAACGTCCTGACTTTC.

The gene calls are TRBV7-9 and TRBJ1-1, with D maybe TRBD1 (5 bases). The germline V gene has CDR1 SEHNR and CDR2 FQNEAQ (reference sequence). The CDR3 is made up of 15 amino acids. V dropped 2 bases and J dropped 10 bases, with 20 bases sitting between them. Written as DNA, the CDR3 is TGTGCCAGCAGCTTAAAAGACAGTGCCGCCGGGGGAGCTTTCTTT. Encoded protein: CASSLKDSAAGGAFF.

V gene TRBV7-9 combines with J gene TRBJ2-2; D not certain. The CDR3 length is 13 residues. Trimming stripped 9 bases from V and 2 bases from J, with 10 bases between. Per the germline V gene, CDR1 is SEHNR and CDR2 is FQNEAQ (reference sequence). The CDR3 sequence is CASWNTNTGELFF. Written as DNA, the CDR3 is TGTGCCAGTTGGAATACTAACACCGGGGAGCTGTTTTTT.

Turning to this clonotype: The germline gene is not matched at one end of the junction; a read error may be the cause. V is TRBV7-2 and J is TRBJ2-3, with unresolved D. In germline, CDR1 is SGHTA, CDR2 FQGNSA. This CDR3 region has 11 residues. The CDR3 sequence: CANSMSDTQYF. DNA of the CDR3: TGTGCCAACAGCATGTCAGATACGCAGTATTTT.

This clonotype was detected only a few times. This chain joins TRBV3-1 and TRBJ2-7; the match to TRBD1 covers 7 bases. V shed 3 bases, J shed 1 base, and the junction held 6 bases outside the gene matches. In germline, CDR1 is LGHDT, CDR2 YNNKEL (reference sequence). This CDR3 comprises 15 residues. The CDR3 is CASSQTGFGSYEQYF. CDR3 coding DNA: TGTGCCAGCAGCCAGACAGGGTTTGGGTCCTACGAGCAGTACTTC.

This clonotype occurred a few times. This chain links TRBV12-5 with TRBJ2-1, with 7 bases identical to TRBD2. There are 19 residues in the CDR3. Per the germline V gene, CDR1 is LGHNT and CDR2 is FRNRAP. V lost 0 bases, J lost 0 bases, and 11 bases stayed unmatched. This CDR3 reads CASGLVQYSGRASYNEQFF. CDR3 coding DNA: TGTGCTAGTGGTTTGGTCCAGTATAGTGGGAGGGCCTCCTACAATGAGCAGTTCTTC.

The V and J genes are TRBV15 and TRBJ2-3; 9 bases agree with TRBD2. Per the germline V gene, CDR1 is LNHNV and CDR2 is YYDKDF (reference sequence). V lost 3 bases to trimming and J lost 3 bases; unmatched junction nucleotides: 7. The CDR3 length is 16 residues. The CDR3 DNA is TGTGCCACCAGCAGGGGACTAGCAGACGCAACAGATACGCAGTATTTT. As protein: CATSRGLADATDTQYF. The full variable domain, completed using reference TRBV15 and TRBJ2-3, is DAMVIQNPRYQVTQFGKPVTLSCSQTLNHNVMYWYQQKSSQAPKLLFHYYDKDFNNEADTPDNFQSRRPNTSFCFLDIRSPGLGDTAMYLCATSRGLADATDTQYFGPGTRLTVL.

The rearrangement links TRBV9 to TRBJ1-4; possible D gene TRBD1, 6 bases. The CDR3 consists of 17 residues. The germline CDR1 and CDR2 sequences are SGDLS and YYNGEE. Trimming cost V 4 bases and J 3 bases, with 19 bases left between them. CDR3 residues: CASSLGGPGGSNEKLFF. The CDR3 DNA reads TGTGCCAGCAGCCTAGGGGGGCCCGGTGGTTCTAATGAAAAACTGTTTTTT.

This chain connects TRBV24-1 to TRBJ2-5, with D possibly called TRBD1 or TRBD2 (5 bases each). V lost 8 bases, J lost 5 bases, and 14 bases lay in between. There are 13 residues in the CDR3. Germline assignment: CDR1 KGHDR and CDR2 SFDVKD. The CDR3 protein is CATTGTSSETQYF. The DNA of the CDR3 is TGTGCCACCACCGGGACCTCTTCGGAGACCCAGTACTTC.

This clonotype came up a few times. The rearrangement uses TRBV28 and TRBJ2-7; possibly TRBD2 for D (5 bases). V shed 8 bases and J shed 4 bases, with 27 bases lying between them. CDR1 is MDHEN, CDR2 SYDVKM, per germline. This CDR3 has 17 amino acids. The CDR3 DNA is TGTGCCAGCCGAACTGTCCGAGGGCAAACCGCTTTTTACGAGCAGTACTTC. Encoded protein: CASRTVRGQTAFYEQYF.

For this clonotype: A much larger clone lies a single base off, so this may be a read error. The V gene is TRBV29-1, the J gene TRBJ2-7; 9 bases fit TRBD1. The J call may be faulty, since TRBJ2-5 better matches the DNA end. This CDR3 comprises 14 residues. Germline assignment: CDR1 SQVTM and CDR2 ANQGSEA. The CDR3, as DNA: TGCGGCGTTGTTCCGGGACAGGGTCCGGAGACCCAGTACTTC. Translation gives CGVVPGQGPETQYF.

CDR3: CASRPLALSTDTQYF. The CDR3 DNA sequence: TGTGCCAGCAGACCCCTTGCTTTGAGCACAGATACGCAGTATTTT. The rearrangement links TRBV12-3 or TRBV12-4 to TRBJ2-3; no reliable D call. V dropped 6 bases and J dropped 0 bases, with 13 bases sitting between them. This CDR3 has 15 amino acids.

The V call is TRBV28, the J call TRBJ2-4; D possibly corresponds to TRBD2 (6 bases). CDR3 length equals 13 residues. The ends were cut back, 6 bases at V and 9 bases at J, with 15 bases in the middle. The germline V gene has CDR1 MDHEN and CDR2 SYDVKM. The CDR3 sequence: CASRRGAVGIQYF. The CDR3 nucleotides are TGTGCCAGCAGGCGGGGTGCGGTGGGCATTCAGTACTTC.

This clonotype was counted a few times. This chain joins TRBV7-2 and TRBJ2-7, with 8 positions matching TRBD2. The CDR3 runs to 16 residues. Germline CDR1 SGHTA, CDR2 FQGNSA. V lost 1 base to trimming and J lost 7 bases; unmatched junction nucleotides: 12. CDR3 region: CASSLEWPSGLGEQYF. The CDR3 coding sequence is TGTGCCAGCAGCTTAGAATGGCCTAGCGGGTTGGGGGAGCAGTACTTC.

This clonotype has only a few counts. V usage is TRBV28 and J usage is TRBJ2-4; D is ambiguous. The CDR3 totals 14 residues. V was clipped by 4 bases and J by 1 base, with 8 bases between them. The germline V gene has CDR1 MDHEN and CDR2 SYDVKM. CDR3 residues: CASSSPRAKNIQYF. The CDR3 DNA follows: TGTGCCAGCAGTTCCCCCCGGGCCAAAAACATTCAGTACTTC.

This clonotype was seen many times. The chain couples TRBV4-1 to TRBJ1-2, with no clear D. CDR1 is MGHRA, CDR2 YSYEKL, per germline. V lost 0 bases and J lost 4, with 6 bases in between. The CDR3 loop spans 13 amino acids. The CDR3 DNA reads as TGCGCCAGCAGCCAAGACAGTTCCTATGGCTACACCTTC. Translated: CASSQDSSYGYTF.

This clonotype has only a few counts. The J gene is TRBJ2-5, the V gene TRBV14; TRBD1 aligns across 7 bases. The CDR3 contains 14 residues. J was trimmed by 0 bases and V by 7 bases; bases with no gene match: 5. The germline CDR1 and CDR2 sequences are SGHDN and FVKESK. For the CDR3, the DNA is TGTGCCAGCAATGGACAGGAGAACCAAGAGACCCAGTACTTC. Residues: CASNGQENQETQYF.

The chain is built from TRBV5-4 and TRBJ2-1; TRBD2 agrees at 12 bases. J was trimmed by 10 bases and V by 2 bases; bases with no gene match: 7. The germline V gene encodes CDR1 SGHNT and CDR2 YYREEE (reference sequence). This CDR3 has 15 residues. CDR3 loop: CASSFVTSGSGEQFF. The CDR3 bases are TGTGCCAGCAGCTTTGTGACTAGCGGGAGTGGCGAGCAGTTCTTC. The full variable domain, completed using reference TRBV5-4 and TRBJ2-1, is ETGVTQSPTHLIKTRGQQVTLRCSSQSGHNTVSWYQQALGQGPQFIFQYYREEENGRGNFPPRFSGLQFPNYSSELNVNALELDDSALYLCASSFVTSGSGEQFFGPGTRLTVL.

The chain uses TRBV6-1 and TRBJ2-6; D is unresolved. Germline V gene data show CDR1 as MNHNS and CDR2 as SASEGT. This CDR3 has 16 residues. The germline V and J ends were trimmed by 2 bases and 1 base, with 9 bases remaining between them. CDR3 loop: CASSEFQVSGANVLTF. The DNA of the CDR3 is TGTGCCAGCAGTGAATTTCAGGTTTCTGGGGCCAACGTCCTGACTTTC.

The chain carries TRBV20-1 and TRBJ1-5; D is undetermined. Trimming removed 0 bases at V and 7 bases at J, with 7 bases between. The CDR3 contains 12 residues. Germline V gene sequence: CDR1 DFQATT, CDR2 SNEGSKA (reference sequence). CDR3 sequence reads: CSARDVGQPQHF. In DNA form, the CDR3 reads TGCAGTGCTAGAGATGTTGGGCAGCCCCAGCATTTT.

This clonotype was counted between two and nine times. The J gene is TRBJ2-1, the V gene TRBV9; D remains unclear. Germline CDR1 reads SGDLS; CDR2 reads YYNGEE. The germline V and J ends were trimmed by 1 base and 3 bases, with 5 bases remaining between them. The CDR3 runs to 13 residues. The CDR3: CASSVFGYNEQFF. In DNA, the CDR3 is TGTGCCAGCAGCGTATTCGGCTACAATGAGCAGTTCTTC.

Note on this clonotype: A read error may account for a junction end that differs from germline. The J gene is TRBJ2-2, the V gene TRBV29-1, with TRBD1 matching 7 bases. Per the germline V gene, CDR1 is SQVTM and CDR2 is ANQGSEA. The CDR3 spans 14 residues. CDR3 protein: CSVESRQGTGEQFF. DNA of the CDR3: TGCAGCGTTGAATCAAGACAGGGCACCGGGGAGCAGTTTTTT.

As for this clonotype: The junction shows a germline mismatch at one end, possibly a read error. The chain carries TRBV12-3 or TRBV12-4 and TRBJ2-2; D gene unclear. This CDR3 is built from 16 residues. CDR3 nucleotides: TGTGCCAACAGTCATAATAGGAACCGGAACATCGGGGAGCTGTTTTTT. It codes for CANSHNRNRNIGELFF.

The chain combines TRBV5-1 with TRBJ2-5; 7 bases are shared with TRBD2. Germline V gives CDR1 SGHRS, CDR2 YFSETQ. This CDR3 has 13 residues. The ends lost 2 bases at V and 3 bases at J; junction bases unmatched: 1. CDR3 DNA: TGCGCCAGCAGCTTCAGCGGGAAAGAGACCCAGTACTTC. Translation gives CASSFSGKETQYF.

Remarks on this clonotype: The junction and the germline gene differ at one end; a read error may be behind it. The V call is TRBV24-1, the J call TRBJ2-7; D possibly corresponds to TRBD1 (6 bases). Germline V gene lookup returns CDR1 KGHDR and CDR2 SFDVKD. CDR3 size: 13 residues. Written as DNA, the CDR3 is TGTGCCACCAGGGATTCCCCCACAGGGAAGCAGTACTTC. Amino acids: CATRDSPTGKQYF.

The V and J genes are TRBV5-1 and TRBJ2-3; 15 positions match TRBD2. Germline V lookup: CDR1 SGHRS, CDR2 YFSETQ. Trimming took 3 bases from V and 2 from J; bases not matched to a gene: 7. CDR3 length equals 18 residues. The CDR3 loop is CASSSGLAGGPPTDTQYF. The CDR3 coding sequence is TGCGCCAGCAGCTCTGGACTAGCGGGAGGGCCGCCCACAGATACGCAGTATTTT.

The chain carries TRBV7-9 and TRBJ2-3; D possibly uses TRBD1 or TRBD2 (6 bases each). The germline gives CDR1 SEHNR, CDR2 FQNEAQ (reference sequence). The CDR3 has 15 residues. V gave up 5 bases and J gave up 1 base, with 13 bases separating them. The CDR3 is CASSAAEGGTDTQYF. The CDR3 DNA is TGTGCCAGCAGCGCAGCGGAGGGGGGCACAGATACGCAGTATTTT.

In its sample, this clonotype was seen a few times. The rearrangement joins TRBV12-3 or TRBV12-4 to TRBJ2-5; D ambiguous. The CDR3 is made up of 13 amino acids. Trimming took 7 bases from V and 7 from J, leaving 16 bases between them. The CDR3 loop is CASTPQVGRTQYF. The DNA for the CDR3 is TGTGCCAGCACCCCTCAGGTCGGACGGACCCAGTACTTC.

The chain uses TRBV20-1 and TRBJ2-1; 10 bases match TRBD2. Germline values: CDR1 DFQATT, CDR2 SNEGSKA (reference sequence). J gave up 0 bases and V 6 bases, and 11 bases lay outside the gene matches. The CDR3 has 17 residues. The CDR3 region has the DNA TGCAGTGCCTCGGGGAGCGGGAGGGTCCTCTCCTACAATGAGCAGTTCTTC. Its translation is CSASGSGRVLSYNEQFF.